The next 25 T cell receptor beta chains were all read from a single sample in a study of shared T cell receptors in the human thymus. Libraries were prepared by immunoSEQ multiplex PCR; TCRdb keeps only in-frame clonotypes and omits some of them. Of under 850,000 clones listed, roughly 88% are singletons. These sequences were also reported in another study, on human thymus T cells.

The sequencing input was thymocytes. All receptors derive from a boy under two years old with a congenital heart defect.

The chain couples TRBV19 to TRBJ2-3; TRBD2 agrees at 16 bases. The V and J ends lost 5 bases and 3 bases, in that order; junction bases with no gene match: 14. The germline CDR1 and CDR2 sequences are LNHDA and SQIVND (reference sequence). The CDR3 consists of 20 residues. CDR3 nucleotides: TGTGCCAGTAGTCGCCTGACCGGGACTAGCGGGAGGGCCCCAACAGATACGCAGTATTTT. Its protein is CASSRLTGTSGRAPTDTQYF.

This clone came up once. V gene TRBV14 combines with J gene TRBJ1-3; possible D gene TRBD1, 5 bases. Germline V gene data show CDR1 as SGHDN and CDR2 as FVKESK. V lost 3 bases and J 0 bases, leaving 15 bases between the germline ends. The CDR3 is made up of 17 amino acids. CDR3 nucleotides: TGTGCCAGCAGCCAGCCGGGACTTACGAGCTCTGGAAACACCATATATTTT. Its protein product is CASSQPGLTSSGNTIYF. Full variable domain (remainder filled in from reference TRBV14 and TRBJ1-3): EAGVTQFPSHSVIEKGQTVTLRCDPISGHDNLYWYRRVMGKEIKFLLHFVKESKQDESGMPNNRFLAERTGGTYSTLKVQPAELEDSGVYFCASSQPGLTSSGNTIYFGEGSWLTVV.

The V gene is TRBV6-1, the J gene TRBJ1-4; a weak D match, TRBD1 (6 bases). This CDR3 has 14 amino acids. CDR1 and CDR2 from the germline V gene are MNHNS and SASEGT. V gave up 4 bases and J gave up 3 bases, with 9 bases separating them. CDR3 in amino acids: CASSAGAPNEKLFF. CDR3 DNA sequence: TGTGCCAGCAGTGCAGGGGCGCCTAATGAAAAACTGTTTTTT.

The chain recombines TRBV6-4 with TRBJ1-5; maybe TRBD1 (5 bases). Germline CDR1 and CDR2: MRHNA and SNTAGT. The CDR3 sequence is 13 residues long. With 5 bases removed from V and 3 bases from J, the gap between germline ends came to 8 bases. In DNA, the CDR3 is TGTGCCAGCAGTATGGACATCAATCAGCCCCAGCATTTT. Protein product: CASSMDINQPQHF.

The chain links TRBV27 to TRBJ2-7, with 10 bases matching TRBD2. Trimming removed 3 bases from V and 6 bases from J; junction bases left unmatched: 11. The CDR3 extends over 16 amino acids. Germline V gene sequence: CDR1 MNHEY, CDR2 SMNVEV (reference sequence). DNA of the CDR3: TGTGCCAGCAGTTTTGGGCTAGCGGGAGCCATCGCCGAGCAGTACTTC. As protein: CASSFGLAGAIAEQYF.

J is TRBJ2-7 and V is TRBV5-1; 10 nucleotides align to TRBD2. CDR3 length: 17 residues. The V and J ends lost 3 bases and 5 bases, in that order; junction bases with no gene match: 14. The germline V gene encodes CDR1 SGHRS and CDR2 YFSETQ. The CDR3 reads CASSSLGRLAGENEQYF. CDR3 sequence (DNA): TGCGCCAGCAGCTCCCTAGGTCGCCTAGCGGGAGAGAACGAGCAGTACTTC.

The chain recombines TRBV27 with TRBJ1-2; 7 bases fit TRBD1. V was clipped by 5 bases and J by 8 bases; unmatched bases: 8. The CDR3 runs to 13 residues. Germline values: CDR1 MNHEY, CDR2 SMNVEV (reference sequence). The CDR3 sequence: CASSQPTGFGYTF. As DNA, the CDR3 is TGTGCCAGCAGTCAACCGACAGGGTTCGGCTACACCTTC.

The chain joins TRBV5-5 to TRBJ2-5; TRBD1 is a possible D gene (6 bases). Per the germline V gene, CDR1 is SGHKS and CDR2 is YYEKEE (reference sequence). The length of the CDR3 is 16 residues. Trimming pared 0 bases from V and 5 bases from J, leaving 17 bases between. CDR3: CASSLERGRGSETQYF. CDR3 nucleotide sequence: TGTGCCAGCAGCTTGGAAAGGGGCAGGGGCAGTGAGACCCAGTACTTC.

The DNA of the CDR3 is TGTGCCAGTAGTACGGATGATCTCCTAGCGGCCAGCACAGATACGCAGTATTTT. It codes for CASSTDDLLAASTDTQYF. The chain is built from TRBV19 and TRBJ2-3, with 7 bases aligning to TRBD2. Germline V gene lookup returns CDR1 LNHDA and CDR2 SQIVND (reference sequence). V dropped 4 bases and J dropped 0; count of bases not matched to a gene: 13. The CDR3 extends over 18 amino acids.

This chain joins TRBV6-5 and TRBJ2-1; TRBD1 might be the D (7 bases). Germline lookup yields CDR1 MNHEY and CDR2 SVGAGI. V lost 10 bases and J 10 bases, leaving 23 bases between the germline ends. There are 14 residues in the CDR3. In nucleotides, the CDR3 is TGTGCCACCTGTGGTGGGACTCCAGGGGGAGAGCAGTTCTTC. This gives the protein CATCGGTPGGEQFF.

The chain joins TRBV30 to TRBJ1-4, with unresolved D. Per the germline V gene, CDR1 is GTSNPN and CDR2 is SVGIG (reference sequence). V was shortened by 4 bases and J by 8 bases, with 17 bases between the two germline ends. This CDR3 is 14 amino acids long. The CDR3 nucleotides are TGTGCCTGGACCTCACGGAGGGTTGGCGAAAAACTGTTTTTT. Translation gives CAWTSRRVGEKLFF.

This rearrangement joins TRBV9 to TRBJ2-5, with D perhaps matching TRBD1 (5 bases). The germline V gene has CDR1 SGDLS and CDR2 YYNGEE. The CDR3 runs 14 residues. V was pared by 0 bases and J by 2 bases, with 8 bases between. Here the CDR3 DNA reads TGTGCCAGCAGCGTAGAGGGGTCTCAAGAGACCCAGTACTTC. Its protein product is CASSVEGSQETQYF.

The chain has TRBV13 and TRBJ2-7; 16 bases are a match to TRBD2. The CDR3 is 16 residues long. Germline V CDR1 and CDR2: PRHDT, FYEKMQ (reference sequence). The J segment lost 4 bases and the V segment lost 3 bases, leaving 3 bases of the junction unmatched. The CDR3 region is CASSLGLAGGEYEQYF. DNA of the CDR3: TGTGCCAGCAGCTTGGGACTAGCGGGAGGGGAGTACGAGCAGTACTTC.

This chain joins TRBV27 and TRBJ2-3, with TRBD2 as a possible D gene (5 bases). The CDR3 runs 14 residues. The ends were cut back, 2 bases at V and 2 bases at J, with 8 bases in the middle. CDR1 is MNHEY and CDR2 is SMNVEV in the germline V gene (reference sequence). In DNA, the CDR3 is TGTGCCAGCAGTTTAGAGGGTTCCACAGATACGCAGTATTTT. Translated, it gives CASSLEGSTDTQYF.

The CDR3 reads CASSQDSADAGANVLTF. Here the CDR3 DNA reads TGTGCCAGCAGTCAGGACAGTGCCGACGCTGGGGCCAACGTCCTGACTTTC. The chain employs TRBV2 and TRBJ2-6, with D possibly being TRBD1 (6 bases). The CDR3 is 17 residues long. Trimming took off 5 bases at V and 2 bases at J, with 16 bases between the two ends. CDR1 SNHLY and CDR2 FYNNEI come from the germline V gene.

This chain uses TRBV2 with TRBJ2-4; tentative D call: TRBD1 (6 bases). The ends were cut back, 4 bases at V and 3 bases at J, with 7 bases in the middle. This CDR3 is built from 13 residues. Germline lookup yields CDR1 SNHLY and CDR2 FYNNEI. The CDR3 sequence is CASSADSKNIQYF. DNA of the CDR3: TGTGCCAGCAGTGCGGACAGCAAAAACATTCAGTACTTC.

V and J are TRBV5-1 and TRBJ1-2; maybe TRBD1 (6 bases). The germline V and J ends were trimmed by 0 bases and 3 bases, with 6 bases remaining between them. Germline CDR1 reads SGHRS; CDR2 reads YFSETQ. CDR3 length: 13 amino acids. CDR3 region: CASSLGQDYGYTF. The CDR3 nucleotides are TGCGCCAGCAGCTTGGGACAGGACTATGGCTACACCTTC.

In nucleotides, the CDR3 is TGTGCCAGCGGAGCACTGGGGCGTGAAGCTTTCTTT. As protein: CASGALGREAFF. V usage is TRBV6-5 and J usage is TRBJ1-1; TRBD1 is a possible D gene (5 bases). This CDR3 comprises 12 residues. Germline CDR1 is MNHEY and CDR2 is SVGAGI. The V gene lost 8 bases and the J gene lost 7 bases, with 14 bases spanning the gap.

The chain carries TRBV10-3 and TRBJ1-2; D might be TRBD1 (6 bases). Germline V CDR1 and CDR2: ENHRY, SYGVKD. The V end was cut by 4 bases, the J end by 6 bases, with 21 bases between. This CDR3 comprises 16 residues. The chain's CDR3 is CAISVGRGTGLDGYTF. In nucleotides, the CDR3 is TGTGCCATCAGTGTAGGCAGGGGAACGGGCCTTGATGGCTACACCTTC.

The chain uses TRBV2 and TRBJ2-3, with D maybe TRBD2 (5 bases). The V and J ends lost 8 bases and 5 bases respectively, with 26 bases between them. Germline values: CDR1 SNHLY, CDR2 FYNNEI. CDR3 length: 17 residues. CDR3 in amino acids: CASRPWVIAPEGDTQYF. The CDR3 coding sequence is TGTGCCAGCCGACCCTGGGTGATAGCGCCAGAGGGAGATACGCAGTATTTT.

The chain uses TRBV19 and TRBJ1-2, with 8 nucleotides matching TRBD1. Germline assignment: CDR1 LNHDA and CDR2 SQIVND (reference sequence). This CDR3 has 15 residues. V lost 1 base to trimming and J lost 8 bases; unmatched junction nucleotides: 9. This CDR3 is CASSIAHQGAGGYTF. The CDR3 bases are TGTGCCAGTAGTATAGCCCACCAGGGGGCAGGAGGCTACACCTTC.

The chain joins TRBV11-3 to TRBJ2-1; weak D call: TRBD2 (6 bases). This CDR3 spans 14 amino acids. With 5 bases removed from V and 5 bases from J, the gap between germline ends came to 13 bases. The germline gives CDR1 SGHNT, CDR2 YENEEA. The CDR3 loop is CASSHIGGNNEQFF. For the CDR3, the DNA is TGTGCCAGCAGCCATATTGGGGGGAACAATGAGCAGTTCTTC.

The V call is TRBV27, the J call TRBJ2-1, with D hard to call. The germline CDR1 and CDR2 sequences are MNHEY and SMNVEV (reference sequence). There are 11 residues in the CDR3. The V gene lost 6 bases and the J gene lost 3 bases, with 3 bases spanning the gap. CDR3 in amino acids: CASRYYNEQFF. CDR3 DNA: TGTGCCAGCAGGTACTACAATGAGCAGTTCTTC.

Turning to this clone: Germline is not matched at one junction end, which may reflect a read error. This sequence joins TRBV27 and TRBJ2-7, with TRBD2 identical over 8 bases. The CDR3 is made up of 12 amino acids. Germline V gives CDR1 MNHEY, CDR2 SMNVEV (reference sequence). In DNA form, the CDR3 reads TGTGCCAGCAGTTCGGACGGGAGGGACCCCAGCTTC. It encodes CASSSDGRDPSF.

This clone has only a few counts. This chain uses TRBV5-4 with TRBJ2-1; 8 bases map to TRBD2. This CDR3 is built from 13 residues. Germline assignment: CDR1 SGHNT and CDR2 YYREEE (reference sequence). V lost 10 bases to trimming and J lost 3 bases; unmatched junction nucleotides: 6. The CDR3 loop reads CAEGTSGYNEQFF. The DNA of the CDR3 is TGTGCCGAGGGTACTAGCGGCTACAATGAGCAGTTCTTC. Full variable domain (remainder filled in from reference TRBV5-4 and TRBJ2-1): ETGVTQSPTHLIKTRGQQVTLRCSSQSGHNTVSWYQQALGQGPQFIFQYYREEENGRGNFPPRFSGLQFPNYSSELNVNALELDDSALYLCAEGTSGYNEQFFGPGTRLTVL.